One sample yielded the 10 T cell receptor beta chains listed below, sequenced in a study of OX40 agonist ivuxolimab in advanced cancers. The assay was immunoSEQ multiplex PCR, and TCRdb's table has in-frame clones only and misses some. The repertoire holds tens of thousands of clones, around four fifths seen once, with 2.5% to 3% in the top ten. Material: CD4+ or CD8+ T cells sorted from blood, obtained in a trial of the OX40 agonist ivuxolimab. These receptors were obtained from an adult with an advanced solid tumor such as melanoma, head and neck, liver or kidney cancer.

The chain couples TRBV19 to TRBJ1-2, with D possibly TRBD1 on 6 matching bases. Trimming left V 5 bases short and J 0 bases short, with 10 bases between. Germline CDR1 and CDR2: LNHDA and SQIVND (reference sequence). The CDR3 runs to 14 residues. The CDR3 reads CASSGQQTNYGYTF. The DNA of the CDR3 is TGTGCCAGTAGTGGACAGCAAACTAACTATGGCTACACCTTC.

This clone was found a few times. The V call is TRBV6-1, the J call TRBJ2-3; 8 nucleotides align to TRBD2. Trimming at V came to 3 bases and at J to 1 base, leaving 3 bases not matched to a gene. The CDR3 spans 15 residues. Germline V gives CDR1 MNHNS, CDR2 SASEGT. CDR3 in amino acids: CASSDATSGTDTQYF. The CDR3 DNA follows: TGTGCCAGCAGTGACGCGACTAGCGGCACAGATACGCAGTATTTT.

The chain couples TRBV29-1 to TRBJ2-3; TRBD2 matches at 8 bases. Germline values: CDR1 SQVTM, CDR2 ANQGSEA. The CDR3 runs 13 residues. Trimming at V came to 3 bases and at J to 5 bases, leaving 4 bases not matched to a gene. CDR3 in DNA: TGCAGCGTTGAGGGACTAGACGGAGATACGCAGTATTTT. As protein: CSVEGLDGDTQYF.

Worth noting for this clone: Its ends do not fully match the called genes, so a read error is possible. The chain couples TRBV5-5 to TRBJ1-5; 7 nucleotides match TRBD1. From germline, CDR1 is SGHKS and CDR2 YYEKEE (reference sequence). CDR3 length: 15 amino acids. CDR3 sequence: CASRLDRRSNQPQHF. The DNA of the CDR3 is TGTGCCAGCAGGTTGGACAGGCGAAGCAATCAGCCCCAGCATTTT.

The CDR3 reads CASSHRDSPANEQFF. The CDR3 nucleotides read TGTGCCAGCAGTCACCGGGACAGTCCCGCGAATGAGCAGTTCTTC. V usage is TRBV27 and J usage is TRBJ2-1; 7 nucleotides match TRBD1. The CDR3 totals 15 residues. Trimming at V came to 5 bases and at J to 7 bases, leaving 11 bases not matched to a gene. Germline CDR1 reads MNHEY; CDR2 reads SMNVEV (reference sequence).

The genes are TRBV5-4 and TRBJ2-7; TRBD2 might be the D (6 bases). Trimming took 0 bases from V and 4 from J, leaving 11 bases between them. CDR3 length: 14 amino acids. In germline, CDR1 is SGHNT, CDR2 YYREEE (reference sequence). CDR3 residues: CASSLAGSWYEQYF. Written as DNA, the CDR3 is TGTGCCAGCAGCTTGGCCGGGAGTTGGTACGAGCAGTACTTC.

The CDR3, as DNA: TGTGCCAGCGATAGAGGGGACGGCCTTTGGAATCAGCCCCAGCATTTT. Translation gives CASDRGDGLWNQPQHF. This chain uses TRBV2 with TRBJ1-5; D is possibly TRBD1 (5 bases). Trimming took off 8 bases at V and 4 bases at J, with 21 bases between the two ends. The CDR3 contains 16 residues. Germline V gives CDR1 SNHLY, CDR2 FYNNEI.

The chain combines TRBV5-4 with TRBJ2-7; 10 positions match TRBD2. V shed 0 bases and J 12 bases; nucleotides not matched to a gene: 9. The CDR3 has 14 amino acids. Looked up from germline, CDR1 is SGHNT and CDR2 is YYREEE (reference sequence). This CDR3 is CASSLAGASGSSYF. CDR3 bases: TGTGCCAGCAGCTTGGCCGGGGCTAGCGGGAGTTCGTACTTC.

This clone occurred a few times. Here the CDR3 DNA reads TGTGCCAGCAGCTTAGCTGGGGCCGCGCACACTGAAGCTTTCTTT. Protein: CASSLAGAAHTEAFF. The chain couples TRBV11-2 to TRBJ1-1; D is possibly TRBD1 (5 bases). Germline CDR1 reads SGHAT; CDR2 reads FQNNGV. This CDR3 contains 15 residues. Trimming left V 1 base short and J 3 bases short, with 12 bases between.

The V call is TRBV19, the J call TRBJ2-5; D may match TRBD1 or TRBD2 (7 bases each). The CDR3 contains 14 residues. V lost 5 bases and J lost 1, with 11 bases in between. The germline CDR1 and CDR2 sequences are LNHDA and SQIVND (reference sequence). CDR3 DNA: TGTGCCAGTAGTCAGGGGGGGAGCCAAGAGACCCAGTACTTC. This codes for CASSQGGSQETQYF.